Presented here are 28 T cell receptor beta chains from one specimen sequenced in a study of breast tumors, draining lymph nodes, adjacent tissues. From the multiplex PCR reads, TCRdb called clonotypes with MiXCR, one entry per CDR3 protein. The data contain roughly 260,000 distinct CDR3 sequences, over 30% of them seen just once; the ten biggest clones take up 0.85% to 1.2%. Breast cancer patients provided tissue from their axillary draining lymph nodes. Sequenced: axillary lymph node tissue. The receptors stem from a female donor with breast cancer. Some clones in this sample may be carry-over from other donors' samples.

The sample holds many counts of this clonotype. The gene calls are TRBV20-1 and TRBJ2-5; D may be TRBD1 (5 bases). Germline V gene data show CDR1 as DFQATT and CDR2 as SNEGSKA (reference sequence). Trimming stripped 5 bases from V and 7 bases from J, with 20 bases between. The CDR3 length is 14 residues. In nucleotides, the CDR3 is TGCAGTGCTTCGGACCCAGGGTTTCGTGGGACCCAGTACTTC. Translated, it gives CSASDPGFRGTQYF.

On this clonotype itself: A read error may explain this, as a much larger clone is one base away. The chain links TRBV5-1 to TRBJ2-1; possibly TRBD2 for D (6 bases). The CDR3 length is 12 residues. Germline V CDR1 and CDR2: SGHRS, YFSETQ. CDR3 nucleotides: TGCGCCGGCAGCTTGACCGGACTAGAGCAGTTCTTC. Protein sequence: CAGSLTGLEQFF.

This clonotype has more than one count but fewer than ten. A much larger clone lies a single base off, so this may be a read error. V gene TRBV20-1 combines with J gene TRBJ1-5; D is unclear. The length of the CDR3 is 14 residues. Germline CDR1 and CDR2: DFQATT and SNEGSKA (reference sequence). Trimming removed 5 bases from V and 9 bases from J, with 20 bases in between. CDR3 nucleotide sequence: TGCAGTGCTGGTTCGGGGAGGGTTGATCCGCCCCAGCATTTT. It yields the protein CSAGSGRVDPPQHF.

This clonotype was seen ten or more times. The J gene is TRBJ1-3, the V gene TRBV5-1; D call uncertain. The germline CDR1 and CDR2 sequences are SGHRS and YFSETQ. The CDR3 runs 16 residues. V lost 5 bases, J lost 0 bases, and 15 bases lay in between. CDR3 residues: CASRPEGIRSGNTIYF. For the CDR3, the DNA is TGCGCCAGCAGACCTGAAGGGATTCGCTCTGGAAACACCATATATTTT. The whole variable domain, filled in from reference TRBV5-1 and TRBJ1-3, reads KAGVTQTPRYLIKTRGQQVTLSCSPISGHRSVSWYQQTPGQGLQFLFEYFSETQRNKGNFPGRFSGRQFSNSRSEMNVSTLELGDSALYLCASRPEGIRSGNTIYFGEGSWLTVV.

This clonotype appeared many times. The chain is built from TRBV12-3 or TRBV12-4 and TRBJ2-7; D may be TRBD2 (6 bases). The V gene lost 5 bases and the J gene lost 5 bases, with 19 bases spanning the gap. CDR3 size: 15 residues. CDR3 in DNA: TGTGCCAGCAGTAGATTGGGACTCGGAGGCAACGAGCAGTACTTC. Amino acid sequence: CASSRLGLGGNEQYF.

This clonotype has at least ten counts. The chain joins TRBV2 to TRBJ2-3; 10 positions agree with TRBD2. The CDR3 contains 15 residues. With 8 bases clipped from V and 4 bases from J, the junction kept 9 bases outside the gene matches. Germline CDR1 reads SNHLY; CDR2 reads FYNNEI. The CDR3 region is CASRGTGLASDTQYF. For the CDR3, the DNA is TGTGCCAGCCGGGGGACGGGACTAGCGTCAGATACGCAGTATTTT. Full variable domain (remainder filled in from reference TRBV2 and TRBJ2-3): EPEVTQTPSHQVTQMGQEVILRCVPISNHLYFYWYRQILGQKVEFLVSFYNNEISEKSEIFDDQFSVERPDGSNFTLKIRSTKLEDSAMYFCASRGTGLASDTQYFGPGTRLTVL.

This clonotype was seen ten or more times. The J gene is TRBJ2-3, the V gene TRBV11-3; D is possibly TRBD2 (7 bases). This CDR3 has 15 residues. V was trimmed by 4 bases and J by 0 bases, leaving 11 bases between them. Per germline, CDR1 SGHNT and CDR2 YENEEA. The CDR3 spells CASSSGGLSTDTQYF. The CDR3 region has the DNA TGTGCCAGCAGCTCCGGGGGGCTTAGCACAGATACGCAGTATTTT.

Of note for this clonotype: A much larger clone sits a single nucleotide away, making a read error possible. This chain joins TRBV19 and TRBJ2-2; 8 positions match TRBD2. The CDR3 is made up of 16 amino acids. CDR1 is LNHDA, CDR2 SQIVND, per germline (reference sequence). The CDR3 region is CASSTSGGSITGELSF. The CDR3 DNA reads TGTGCCAGTAGTACCTCGGGGGGGAGTATCACCGGGGAGCTGTCTTTT.

This clonotype appeared many times. This chain uses TRBV20-1 with TRBJ2-5, with 7 nucleotides matching TRBD1. CDR3 length: 13 residues. The germline V gene encodes CDR1 DFQATT and CDR2 SNEGSKA (reference sequence). Unmatched junction bases numbered 8, after V lost 8 bases and J lost 2 bases. CDR3 sequence reads: CSKIVDRQETQYF. The CDR3 DNA reads TGCAGTAAGATAGTGGACAGGCAAGAGACCCAGTACTTC.

At least ten counts were recorded for this clonotype. The chain employs TRBV9 and TRBJ2-5, with D maybe TRBD1 (6 bases). The CDR3 length is 14 residues. CDR1 and CDR2 (germline): SGDLS, YYNGEE. The V gene lost 4 bases and the J gene lost 3 bases, with 13 bases spanning the gap. As DNA, the CDR3 is TGTGCCAGCAGCCAAAGAGCAGGGGAAGAGACCCAGTACTTC. Encoded protein: CASSQRAGEETQYF.

This clonotype was seen more than once but under ten times. This could be a read error, since a much larger clone is one nucleotide away. This chain joins TRBV6-4 and TRBJ2-7; no clear D. The CDR3 spans 8 residues. Germline lookup yields CDR1 MRHNA and CDR2 SNTAGT. CDR3: CASSQLGV. DNA of the CDR3: TGTGCCAGCAGTCAACTCGGGGTC.

There are many counts of this clonotype. The chain is built from TRBV19 and TRBJ2-2; maybe TRBD1 (5 bases). V shed 2 bases and J shed 6 bases, with 13 bases lying between them. CDR1 and CDR2 (germline): LNHDA, SQIVND (reference sequence). The CDR3 has 15 amino acids. The CDR3 loop is CASSIFAGFAGELFF. The CDR3 bases are TGTGCCAGTAGTATATTTGCAGGGTTCGCCGGGGAGCTGTTTTTT.

In regard to this clonotype: A clone one base away is much larger, so this may be a read error. The J gene is TRBJ2-1, the V gene TRBV20-1, with a weak D call TRBD2 (6 bases). Trimming cost V 5 bases and J 0 bases, with 14 bases left between them. This CDR3 is 15 amino acids long. The V gene's germline CDR1 is DFQATT and CDR2 SNEGSKA (reference sequence). The CDR3 loop is CSAGASASSYNEQFF. The CDR3 DNA follows: TGCAGTGCTGGGGCTAGCGCTAGCTCCTACAATGAGCAGTTCTTC.

This chain joins TRBV10-2 and TRBJ1-1; a possible D gene is TRBD1 (5 bases). The CDR3 runs to 14 residues. Trimming took 7 bases from V and 1 from J, leaving 13 bases between them. Germline lookup yields CDR1 WSHSY and CDR2 SAAADI. The CDR3 DNA follows: TGCGCCAGCACTTCGGCGGGGACGAACACTGAAGCTTTCTTT. Translation: CASTSAGTNTEAFF.

The chain is built from TRBV20-1 and TRBJ1-1; D may be TRBD1 (5 bases). The V end lost 1 base, the J end lost 4 bases, and 19 bases lay between the germline ends. Germline CDR1 is DFQATT and CDR2 is SNEGSKA (reference sequence). The CDR3 has 16 amino acids. The CDR3: CSARAGGGRAGTEAFF. CDR3 nucleotide sequence: TGCAGTGCTAGAGCTGGGGGAGGCAGGGCGGGCACTGAAGCTTTCTTT.

A single count supports this clonotype. One junction end disagrees with the germline gene, perhaps due to a read error. The chain has TRBV10-3 and TRBJ2-7; D gene unclear. The length of the CDR3 is 14 residues. The germline V gene encodes CDR1 ENHRY and CDR2 SYGVKD. The CDR3 loop is CASSLKVSSYEQYF. CDR3 nucleotide sequence: TGTGCCAGCAGTTTAAAGGTCAGCTCCTACGAGCAGTACTTC.

This clonotype was seen a few times. A clone one base away is much larger, so this may be a read error. The chain employs TRBV2 and TRBJ2-7; perhaps TRBD1 as D (5 bases). CDR1 and CDR2 (germline): SNHLY, FYNNEI. The CDR3 sequence is 13 residues long. Trimming left V 4 bases short and J 5 bases short, with 12 bases between. The CDR3 region has the DNA TGTGCCAGCAGTGTTCAGGGTCTCCACGAGCAGTACTTC. Translating gives CASSVQGLHEQYF. Based on the CDR3 plus reference TRBV2 and TRBJ2-7, the full variable domain is EPEVTQTPSHQVTQMGQEVILRCVPISNHLYFYWYRQILGQKVEFLVSFYNNEISEKSEIFDDQFSVERPDGSNFTLKIRSTKLEDSAMYFCASSVQGLHEQYFGPGTRLTVT.

This clonotype turned up a few times. CDR3 sequence reads: CASSFRGAEQHF. The DNA for the CDR3 is TGTGCCAGCAGTTTTCGGGGGGCCGAGCAGCATTTT. The chain carries TRBV27 and TRBJ1-5; TRBD1 is a possible D gene (6 bases). The CDR3 has 12 residues. Germline V gives CDR1 MNHEY, CDR2 SMNVEV (reference sequence). Trimming took off 3 bases at V and 13 bases at J, with 13 bases between the two ends.

The V gene is TRBV10-3, the J gene TRBJ2-3; no clear D gene. V was cut by 8 bases and J by 4 bases, with 10 bases left in between. The CDR3 runs 12 residues. Germline CDR1 ENHRY, CDR2 SYGVKD. The CDR3 region has the DNA TGTGCCATCCGAAGAGGCCCAGATACGCAGTATTTT. Translated: CAIRRGPDTQYF.

Concerning this clonotype itself: Just one base apart from a much larger clone, this may be a read error. The chain recombines TRBV12-3 or TRBV12-4 with TRBJ2-3, with D uncertain. Trimming stripped 6 bases from V and 4 bases from J, with 11 bases between. This CDR3 is 13 amino acids long. The CDR3 spells CASSQSLADTQYF. CDR3 coding DNA: TGTGCCAGCAGCCAAAGCCTAGCAGATACGCAGTATTTT.

This clonotype was recorded once. The chain carries TRBV7-9 and TRBJ2-1; 8 nucleotides agree with TRBD2. This CDR3 spans 17 amino acids. Germline V gene lookup returns CDR1 SEHNR and CDR2 FQNEAQ (reference sequence). With 5 bases clipped from V and 8 bases from J, the junction kept 17 bases outside the gene matches. CDR3: CASSPAPGTRDSHEQFF. The CDR3, as DNA: TGTGCCAGCAGCCCCGCCCCCGGGACTAGGGATTCTCATGAGCAGTTCTTC.

This clonotype came up once. J is TRBJ2-3 and V is TRBV7-2, with 12 bases fitting TRBD2. Germline loops: CDR1 SGHTA, CDR2 FQGNSA. The CDR3 is made up of 16 amino acids. Unmatched junction bases numbered 3, after V lost 3 bases and J lost 2 bases. This CDR3 is CASSFGLAGNTDTQYF. The CDR3 coding sequence is TGTGCCAGCAGCTTCGGACTAGCGGGAAACACAGATACGCAGTATTTT.

This clonotype was recorded at least ten times. V gene TRBV20-1 combines with J gene TRBJ2-1, with D perhaps matching TRBD2 (6 bases). The CDR3 totals 13 residues. V shed 3 bases and J shed 7 bases, with 13 bases lying between them. CDR1 is DFQATT, CDR2 SNEGSKA, per germline (reference sequence). The CDR3 here is CSARAGTPNEQFF. For the CDR3, the DNA is TGCAGTGCTAGGGCCGGGACTCCAAATGAGCAGTTCTTC.

The rearrangement joins TRBV19 to TRBJ1-1; D perhaps matches TRBD1 (6 bases). This CDR3 spans 15 amino acids. CDR1 is LNHDA and CDR2 is SQIVND in the germline V gene (reference sequence). Trimming stripped 6 bases from V and 3 bases from J, with 17 bases between. CDR3 region: CASSLGTTRDTEAFF. In DNA form, the CDR3 reads TGTGCCAGTAGCCTTGGGACAACCCGGGACACTGAAGCTTTCTTT. Filled out from reference TRBV19 and TRBJ1-1, the complete variable domain reads DGGITQSPKYLFRKEGQNVTLSCEQNLNHDAMYWYRQDPGQGLRLIYYSQIVNDFQKGDIAEGYSVSREKKESFPLTVTSAQKNPTAFYLCASSLGTTRDTEAFFGQGTRLTVV.

In its sample, this clonotype was seen a few times. One end of the junction does not line up with germline, which may come from a read error. The genes are TRBV7-2 and TRBJ2-5; D is possibly TRBD1 (5 bases). The germline V gene has CDR1 SGHTA and CDR2 FQGNSA. The CDR3 is 17 amino acids. The CDR3 DNA is TGTGCCAGCAGCCCCGTCGTAGGCAGGGTGGGTCAAGAGCCCCAGTACTTC. As protein: CASSPVVGRVGQEPQYF.

This clonotype has ten or more counts. The genes are TRBV2 and TRBJ2-2, with D unclear. CDR1 and CDR2 from the germline V gene are SNHLY and FYNNEI. With 4 bases removed from V and 5 bases from J, the gap between germline ends came to 2 bases. This CDR3 is 11 amino acids long. CDR3 in amino acids: CASSATGELFF. CDR3 in DNA: TGTGCCAGCAGTGCTACCGGGGAGCTGTTTTTT.

The sample holds a few counts of this clonotype. CDR3 DNA sequence: TGTGCCTGGAGTCACGCACAGGGAAATGAGCAGTTCTTC. Protein: CAWSHAQGNEQFF. J is TRBJ2-1 and V is TRBV30; the D gene is possibly TRBD1 (6 bases). The CDR3 contains 13 residues. Germline V gives CDR1 GTSNPN, CDR2 SVGIG (reference sequence). The ends were cut back, 2 bases at V and 7 bases at J, with 12 bases in the middle.

Points on this clonotype: A much larger clone is a single base away; this may be a read error. The chain employs TRBV6-5 and TRBJ2-1; D possibly corresponds to TRBD2 (5 bases). V was clipped by 0 bases and J by 1 base, with 7 bases between them. The CDR3 is made up of 15 amino acids. CDR1 is MNHEY, CDR2 SVGAGI, per germline. The CDR3 nucleotides read TGTGCCAGCAGTTACTCAGCGGTTTCCTACAATGAGCAGTTCTTC. It translates to CASSYSAVSYNEQFF.